Listed below are T cell receptor beta chains from one sample, sequenced in a study of T cell changes during pregnancy in multiple sclerosis. Sequenced by immunoSEQ multiplex PCR; TCRdb stores in-frame clones only, minus some. The sample shows roughly 100,000 clones, about 91% of them seen only once. This specimen was peripheral blood, taken in the second trimester of pregnancy. The source of these receptors is a female donor with multiple sclerosis, enrolled in a pregnancy study. CDR3s include the opening cysteine and the closing phenylalanine or tryptophan. The D gene is left open where the match is weak. The size field is filled for only some rows; it gives once, few, many or a size class.

>TRBV6-1|TRBJ2-7|NA|NA
TGTGCCAGCACTGGACAGAGCTACGAGCAGTACTTC
CASTGQSYEQYF
>TRBV19|TRBJ1-1|TRBD1|NA
TGTGCCAGTAGCCATCAACAGGGGGCTGAAGCTTTCTTT
CASSHQQGAEAFF
>TRBV6-5|TRBJ2-3|NA|NA
TGTGCCAGCAGTCCAGCGGTAGCTTACTCGGATACGCAGTATTTT
CASSPAVAYSDTQYF
>TRBV7-2|TRBJ1-3|NA|NA
TGTGCCAGCACCTCTTCGGGAAACACCATATATTTT
CASTSSGNTIYF
>TRBV27|TRBJ2-7|TRBD2|NA
TGTGCCAGCAGTGGGTTCCGGGACTATAAATACGAGCAGTACTTC
CASSGFRDYKYEQYF
>TRBV15|TRBJ2-3|NA|NA
TGTGCCACCAGCAGAGAAGATTACGCACGGGCAGATACGCAGTATTTT
CATSREDYARADTQYF
>TRBV18|TRBJ2-7|NA|NA
TGTGCCAGCTCACCCAAAAGGGGTATATCCGAGCAGTACTTC
CASSPKRGISEQYF
>TRBV20-1|TRBJ2-5|NA|NA
TGCAGTGCTAGTCCTGTAGAGACCCAGTACTTC
CSASPVETQYF
>TRBV7-2|TRBJ1-2|NA|NA
TGTGCCAGCAGCTTAGGACTGAACGTGGGCTATGGCTACACCTTC
CASSLGLNVGYGYTF
>TRBV7-2|TRBJ1-2|NA|NA
TGTGCCAGCAGCTCAAACCCGGGACATTATGGCTACACCTTC
CASSSNPGHYGYTF
>TRBV6-6|TRBJ2-1|NA|NA
TGTGCCAGCAGCCAAGGGGGGGGGCTGAATGAGCAGTTCTTC
CASSQGGGLNEQFF
>TRBV27|TRBJ2-1|TRBD2|NA
TGTGCCAGCAGTTTGACTAGCGGGAGCGGTGGTGAGCAGTTCTTC
CASSLTSGSGGEQFF
>TRBV7-2|TRBJ1-5|NA|once
TGTGCCAGCAGCTTAGATTGGGGAGTCGGTCAGCCCCAGCATTTT
CASSLDWGVGQPQHF
>TRBV6-4|TRBJ2-5|TRBD2|NA
TGTGCCAGCAGTTCCGTTTCACCCCGGGGACTAGCGTCGTACCAAGAGACCCAGTACTTC
CASSSVSPRGLASYQETQYF
>TRBV19|TRBJ2-5|NA|NA
TGTGCCAGTAGGCAAAGCGGGGAGACCCAGTACTTC
CASRQSGETQYF
>TRBV6-6|TRBJ1-5|NA|NA
TGTGCCACCGCTTACAGGGCTAGCAATCAGCCCCAGCATTTT
CATAYRASNQPQHF
>TRBV6-1|TRBJ1-2|NA|NA
TGTGCCAGCAGTGAAGCGCTGGCAGGCCCTAACTATGGCTACACCTTC
CASSEALAGPNYGYTF
>TRBV27|TRBJ2-3|TRBD2|NA
TGTGCCAGCAGTTCTCCGCTAGCGGGAGGCACAGATACGCAGTATTTT
CASSSPLAGGTDTQYF
>TRBV9|TRBJ2-3|TRBD2|NA
TGTGCCAGCACCCCCCCAAGGACTAGTGGGTCCACAGATACGCAGTATTTT
CASTPPRTSGSTDTQYF
>TRBV6-1|TRBJ1-2|TRBD1|NA
TGTGCCAGCAGTGATCGGTGGACAGGGGCTAACTATGGCTACACCTTC
CASSDRWTGANYGYTF
>TRBV7-9|TRBJ2-1|TRBD2|NA
TGTGCCAGCAGACAACCTCCGGGACTAGCGGGAGACAATGAGCAGTTCTTC
CASRQPPGLAGDNEQFF
>TRBV19|TRBJ1-5|NA|NA
TGTGCCAGTTCCCTTGAGGGAATTCAGCCCCAGCATTTT
CASSLEGIQPQHF
>TRBV10-1|TRBJ2-3|TRBD2|NA
TGCGCCAGCAGAGGACTAGCGGGGGACACAGATACGCAGTATTTT
CASRGLAGDTDTQYF